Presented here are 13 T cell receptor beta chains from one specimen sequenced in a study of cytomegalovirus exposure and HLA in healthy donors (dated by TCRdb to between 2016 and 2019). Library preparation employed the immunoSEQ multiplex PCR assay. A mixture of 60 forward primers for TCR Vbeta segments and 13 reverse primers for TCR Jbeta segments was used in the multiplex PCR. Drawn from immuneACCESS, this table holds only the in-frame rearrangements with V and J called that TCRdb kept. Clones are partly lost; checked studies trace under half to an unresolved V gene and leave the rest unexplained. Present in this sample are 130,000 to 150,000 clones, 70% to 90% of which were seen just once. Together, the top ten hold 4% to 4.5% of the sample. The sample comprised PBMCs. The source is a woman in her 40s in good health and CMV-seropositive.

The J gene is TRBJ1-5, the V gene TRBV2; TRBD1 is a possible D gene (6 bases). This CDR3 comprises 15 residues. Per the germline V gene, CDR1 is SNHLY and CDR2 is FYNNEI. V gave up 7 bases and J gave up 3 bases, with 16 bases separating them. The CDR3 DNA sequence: TGTGCCAGCACTCCCAAGGACAGCCTCAATCAGCCCCAGCATTTT. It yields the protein CASTPKDSLNQPQHF.

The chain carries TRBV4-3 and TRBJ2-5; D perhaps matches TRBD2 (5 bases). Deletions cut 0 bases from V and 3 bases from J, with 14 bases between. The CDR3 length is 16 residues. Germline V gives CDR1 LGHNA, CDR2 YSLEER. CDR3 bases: TGCGCCAGCAGCCAAGATTCACGAGGGATTGAAGAGACCCAGTACTTC. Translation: CASSQDSRGIEETQYF.

CDR3 residues: CASSQEPGGNSPLHF. CDR3 in DNA: TGCGCCAGCAGCCAAGAACCAGGAGGTAATTCACCCCTCCACTTT. V gene TRBV4-1 combines with J gene TRBJ1-6; no firm D call. Trimming left V 0 bases short and J 6 bases short, with 9 bases between. The germline V gene encodes CDR1 MGHRA and CDR2 YSYEKL. The CDR3 length is 15 residues.

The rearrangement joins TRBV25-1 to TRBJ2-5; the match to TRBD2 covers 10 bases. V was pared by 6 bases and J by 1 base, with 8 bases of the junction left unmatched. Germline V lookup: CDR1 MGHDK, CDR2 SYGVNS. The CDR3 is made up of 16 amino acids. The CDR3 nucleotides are TGTGCCAGCAGCGATGCCGGACTAGCGGTCCAAGAGACCCAGTACTTC. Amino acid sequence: CASSDAGLAVQETQYF. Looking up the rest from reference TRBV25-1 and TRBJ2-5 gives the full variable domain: EADIYQTPRYLVIGTGKKITLECSQTMGHDKMYWYQQDPGMELHLIHYSYGVNSTEKGDLSSESTVSRIRTEHFPLTLESARPSHTSQYLCASSDAGLAVQETQYFGPGTRLLVL.

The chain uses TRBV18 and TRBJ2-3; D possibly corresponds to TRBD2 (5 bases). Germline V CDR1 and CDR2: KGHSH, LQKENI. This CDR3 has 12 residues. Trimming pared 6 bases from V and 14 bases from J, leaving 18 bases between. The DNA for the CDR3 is TGTGCCAGCTCCTCACGAGGGTACCTAGGGTATTTT. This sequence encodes CASSSRGYLGYF. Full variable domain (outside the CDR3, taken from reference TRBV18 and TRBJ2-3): NAGVMQNPRHLVRRRGQEARLRCSPMKGHSHVYWYRQLPEEGLKFMVYLQKENIIDESGMPKERFSAEFPKEGPSILRIQQVVRGDSAAYFCASSSRGYLGYFGPGTRLTVL.

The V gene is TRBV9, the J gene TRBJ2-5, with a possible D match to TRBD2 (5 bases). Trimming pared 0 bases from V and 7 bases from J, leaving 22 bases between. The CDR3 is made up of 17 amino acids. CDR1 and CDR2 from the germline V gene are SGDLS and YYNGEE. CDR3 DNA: TGTGCCAGCAGCGTAGCGGTAGGAGCTACTAGTATAGGGACCCAGTACTTC. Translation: CASSVAVGATSIGTQYF.

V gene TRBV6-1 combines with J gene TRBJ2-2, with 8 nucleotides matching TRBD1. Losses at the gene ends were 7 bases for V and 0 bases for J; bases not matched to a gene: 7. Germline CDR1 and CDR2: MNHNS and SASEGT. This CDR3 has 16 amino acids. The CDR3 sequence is CASIDGQGPNTGELFF. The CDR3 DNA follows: TGTGCCAGCATTGACGGACAGGGCCCGAACACCGGGGAGCTGTTTTTT.

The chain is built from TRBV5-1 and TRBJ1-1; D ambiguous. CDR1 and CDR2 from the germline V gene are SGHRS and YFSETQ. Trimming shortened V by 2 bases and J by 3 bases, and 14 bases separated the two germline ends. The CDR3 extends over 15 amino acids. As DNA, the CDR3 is TGCGCCAGCAGCTTAATTTTTCGGGGTGACACTGAAGCTTTCTTT. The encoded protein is CASSLIFRGDTEAFF.

CDR3 nucleotide sequence: TGCAGCGGAGGGGCCTTACAGGGGAGTGGCTACACCTTC. Protein product: CSGGALQGSGYTF. The V and J genes are TRBV29-1 and TRBJ1-2; 7 nucleotides match TRBD1. J lost 7 bases, V lost 7 bases, and 12 bases had no gene match. CDR3 length equals 13 residues. Germline V gene data show CDR1 as SQVTM and CDR2 as ANQGSEA.

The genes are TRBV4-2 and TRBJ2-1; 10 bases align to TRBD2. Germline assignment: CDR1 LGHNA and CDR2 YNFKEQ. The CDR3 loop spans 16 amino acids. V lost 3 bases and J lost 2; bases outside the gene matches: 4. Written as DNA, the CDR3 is TGTGCCAGCAGCCACAGTCTAGCGGGGGCCTACAATGAGCAGTTCTTC. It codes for CASSHSLAGAYNEQFF.

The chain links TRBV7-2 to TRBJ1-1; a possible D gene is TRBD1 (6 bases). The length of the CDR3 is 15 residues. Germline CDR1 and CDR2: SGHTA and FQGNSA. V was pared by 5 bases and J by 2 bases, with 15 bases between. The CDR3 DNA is TGTGCCAGCAGCACCGAGGGGGTGGCTAACACTGAAGCTTTCTTT. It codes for CASSTEGVANTEAFF.

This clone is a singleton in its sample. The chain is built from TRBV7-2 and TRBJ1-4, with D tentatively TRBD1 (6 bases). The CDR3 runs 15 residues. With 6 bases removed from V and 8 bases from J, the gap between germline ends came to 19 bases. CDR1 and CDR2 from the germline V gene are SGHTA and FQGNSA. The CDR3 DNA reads TGTGCCAGCAGTCCCGCGGGGGGCGAGGGGGAAAAACTGTTTTTT. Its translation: CASSPAGGEGEKLFF. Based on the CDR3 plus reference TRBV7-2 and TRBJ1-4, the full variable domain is GAGVSQSPSNKVTEKGKDVELRCDPISGHTALYWYRQSLGQGLEFLIYFQGNSAPDKSGLPSDRFSAERTGGSVSTLTIQRTQQEDSAVYLCASSPAGGEGEKLFFGSGTQLSVL.

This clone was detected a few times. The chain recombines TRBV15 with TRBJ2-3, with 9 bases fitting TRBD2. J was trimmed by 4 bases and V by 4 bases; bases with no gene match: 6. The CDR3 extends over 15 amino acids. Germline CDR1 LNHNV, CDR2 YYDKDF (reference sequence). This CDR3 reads CATSKGGGVSDTQYF. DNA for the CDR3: TGTGCCACCAGCAAGGGCGGGGGGGTCTCAGATACGCAGTATTTT.